This passage covers 23 T cell receptor beta chains from one sample sequenced in a study of T cells in Graves' hyperthyroidism and ophthalmopathy. From RNA transcripts, TCR beta CDR3 regions were amplified. When the TCR CDR3 underwent first-round RT-PCR, the HTBI primer set was used. One entry per CDR3 protein results from TCRdb running MiXCR on the multiplex PCR reads. The table lists about 420,000 distinct CDR3 sequences, 15% to 17% of them singletons. The sequenced sample consisted of blood. Receptors were obtained from a woman younger than 35 with Graves' hyperthyroidism.

The chain employs TRBV14 and TRBJ1-2, with D hard to call. Germline values: CDR1 SGHDN, CDR2 FVKESK. CDR3 length equals 13 residues. V lost 0 bases, J lost 5 bases, and 7 bases lay in between. The CDR3 DNA follows: TGTGCCAGCAGCCAAGACATCTCTTATGGCTACACCTTC. Translating it yields CASSQDISYGYTF.

The chain employs TRBV9 and TRBJ2-7; 9 bases fit TRBD1. CDR3 length: 16 amino acids. V lost 0 bases and J lost 2; bases outside the gene matches: 6. Per the germline V gene, CDR1 is SGDLS and CDR2 is YYNGEE. The CDR3 protein is CASSVDSGTGTYEQYF. CDR3 nucleotide sequence: TGTGCCAGCAGCGTAGATTCCGGGACAGGGACCTACGAGCAGTACTTC.

This clonotype was found many times. The DNA of the CDR3 is TGCAGTGCTAGAGATGGGACCGGGACTAGCGCAATTAGGTATTCCTACAATGAGCAGTTCTTC. It is translated as CSARDGTGTSAIRYSYNEQFF. The rearrangement links TRBV20-1 to TRBJ2-1, with 10 bases fitting TRBD2. V dropped 0 bases and J dropped 1; count of bases not matched to a gene: 18. The germline CDR1 and CDR2 sequences are DFQATT and SNEGSKA (reference sequence). The CDR3 has 21 amino acids.

This clonotype was seen at least ten times. This sequence joins TRBV11-2 and TRBJ2-7, with D maybe TRBD2 (5 bases). CDR1 and CDR2 from the germline V gene are SGHAT and FQNNGV. Trimming pared 1 base from V and 3 bases from J, leaving 13 bases between. The CDR3 sequence is 15 residues long. This CDR3 reads CASSLVGASIYEQYF. The CDR3 DNA reads TGTGCCAGCAGCTTAGTGGGAGCATCAATCTACGAGCAGTACTTC.

This clonotype was recorded many times. The rearrangement uses TRBV11-2 and TRBJ2-3; no definite D call. The CDR3 consists of 16 residues. Germline V gene data show CDR1 as SGHAT and CDR2 as FQNNGV. Between the trimmed V and J ends, which lost 4 bases and 3 bases, there was a span of 17 bases. The CDR3 coding sequence is TGTGCCAGCAGCTCTAGTTATGGTGGCCCTACAGATACGCAGTATTTT. This codes for CASSSSYGGPTDTQYF. Full variable domain (remainder filled in from reference TRBV11-2 and TRBJ2-3): EAGVAQSPRYKIIEKRQSVAFWCNPISGHATLYWYQQILGQGPKLLIQFQNNGVVDDSQLPKDRFSAERLKGVDSTLKIQPAKLEDSAVYLCASSSSYGGPTDTQYFGPGTRLTVL.

This rearrangement joins TRBV28 to TRBJ2-7, with 11 bases that match TRBD1. V lost 6 bases, J lost 3 bases, and 10 bases stayed unmatched. CDR3 size: 16 residues. Germline CDR1 and CDR2: MDHEN and SYDVKM. The CDR3 protein is CASSIKPGQGDYEQYF. Written as DNA, the CDR3 is TGTGCCAGCAGCATCAAGCCGGGACAGGGGGACTACGAGCAGTACTTC.

This clonotype was observed many times. The chain carries TRBV6-5 and TRBJ2-7, with TRBD1 matching over 11 bases. Germline CDR1 is MNHEY and CDR2 is SVGAGI. The CDR3 sequence is 16 residues long. The trim removed 0 bases at V and 4 bases at J, leaving 5 bases unmatched. CDR3 amino acids: CASSYSRGQGVYEQYF. CDR3 nucleotide sequence: TGTGCCAGCAGTTACTCGAGGGGACAGGGGGTATACGAGCAGTACTTC.

This clonotype appeared many times. The V and J genes are TRBV12-3 or TRBV12-4 and TRBJ1-4; TRBD1 might be the D (5 bases). V lost 6 bases and J lost 8, with 16 bases in between. CDR3 size: 14 residues. CDR3: CASRDPRGKEKLFF. For the CDR3, the DNA is TGTGCCAGCAGGGACCCCCGGGGGAAGGAAAAACTGTTTTTT.

In the case of this clonotype: A much larger clonotype is one base distant, so this may be a read error. This chain joins TRBV5-1 and TRBJ2-7; D may correspond to TRBD1 or TRBD2 (5 bases each). TRBJ2-1 explains the end of the DNA better; the J call may be wrong. CDR1 SGHRS and CDR2 YFSETQ come from the germline V gene. This CDR3 comprises 13 residues. The CDR3 DNA reads as TGCGCCAGCAGCGGGGACCTAGCCTACGAGCAGTTCTTC. It translates to CASSGDLAYEQFF.

Only a few counts were recorded for this clonotype. The chain joins TRBV7-3 to TRBJ2-6; D tentatively fits TRBD1 or TRBD2 (5 bases each). This CDR3 spans 15 amino acids. Germline values: CDR1 SGHTA, CDR2 FQGTGA. The germline V and J ends were trimmed by 6 bases and 4 bases, with 13 bases remaining between them. The CDR3 DNA is TGTGCCAGCAGATACGGGGCTTCCGGGGCCAACGTCCTGACTTTC. Residues: CASRYGASGANVLTF.

The sample holds a few counts of this clonotype. This may stem from a read error, because a much larger clone lies one nucleotide away. The chain is built from TRBV20-1 and TRBJ2-3; TRBD2 aligns across 7 bases. In germline, CDR1 is DFQATT, CDR2 SNEGSKA (reference sequence). The CDR3 is 14 residues long. V gave up 6 bases and J gave up 8 bases; unmatched junction bases: 14. The CDR3 is CSARVGGSRGTQYF. The CDR3 DNA is TGCAGTGCCCGAGTTGGCGGGAGTCGAGGTACGCAGTATTTT.

Ten or more counts support this clonotype. The chain is built from TRBV20-1 and TRBJ2-1; tentatively, D is TRBD1 or TRBD2 (5 bases each). Trimming took off 6 bases at V and 4 bases at J, with 16 bases between the two ends. The CDR3 is 14 amino acids. Germline-derived CDR1 and CDR2 are DFQATT and SNEGSKA (reference sequence). The CDR3 protein is CSAPAGTGYNEQFF. DNA for the CDR3: TGCAGTGCACCAGCCGGGACGGGGTACAATGAGCAGTTCTTC.

The sample holds many counts of this clonotype. The V call is TRBV11-2, the J call TRBJ2-7; 7 bases match TRBD1. Germline CDR1 and CDR2: SGHAT and FQNNGV. The CDR3 sequence is 14 residues long. After removal of 7 bases from V and 6 bases from J, the junction contained 12 bases not matched to a gene. The CDR3 spells CASIRTGHLPEQYF. The DNA of the CDR3 is TGTGCCAGCATAAGGACAGGCCACTTGCCCGAGCAGTACTTC.

There are many counts of this clonotype. This rearrangement joins TRBV6-1 to TRBJ2-7, with TRBD2 matching 7 bases. The germline V gene has CDR1 MNHNS and CDR2 SASEGT. The CDR3 spans 13 residues. V lost 6 bases to trimming and J lost 5 bases; unmatched junction nucleotides: 7. CDR3 in DNA: TGTGCCAGCAGGTTAAGCGGGAATCACGAGCAGTACTTC. It codes for CASRLSGNHEQYF.

V and J are TRBV19 and TRBJ2-2, with D maybe TRBD1 (5 bases). The ends were cut back, 5 bases at V and 2 bases at J, with 12 bases in the middle. CDR1 is LNHDA and CDR2 is SQIVND in the germline V gene (reference sequence). The CDR3 loop spans 15 amino acids. The CDR3 DNA reads TGTGCCAGTAGTGCATGGACACCCAACACCGGGGAGCTGTTTTTT. Translation gives CASSAWTPNTGELFF.

This clonotype has ten or more counts. The chain links TRBV5-1 to TRBJ2-2; 10 nucleotides match TRBD1. V gave up 4 bases and J gave up 6 bases; unmatched junction bases: 9. This CDR3 comprises 16 residues. Per germline, CDR1 SGHRS and CDR2 YFSETQ. CDR3 loop: CASSLTTGGASGELFF. The CDR3 coding sequence is TGCGCCAGCAGCCTCACGACAGGGGGCGCTTCCGGGGAGCTGTTTTTT.

This clonotype appeared many times. The J gene is TRBJ1-2, the V gene TRBV19; D gene uncertain. In germline, CDR1 is LNHDA, CDR2 SQIVND (reference sequence). The CDR3 totals 14 residues. Trimming removed 4 bases at V and 4 bases at J, with 13 bases between. The CDR3 sequence is CASSSSLGSYGYTF. The CDR3 coding sequence is TGTGCCAGTAGTAGTTCTCTCGGATCCTATGGCTACACCTTC.

This clonotype showed up many times. The CDR3 coding sequence is TGTGCCAGCAGCACTTCGACAGGGGACCCTAGCAATCAGCCCCAGCATTTT. Translation gives CASSTSTGDPSNQPQHF. The chain joins TRBV2 to TRBJ1-5; 8 nucleotides line up with TRBD1. The junction had 10 bases not matched to a gene; V was cut back by 6 bases and J by 0 bases. Germline V gene sequence: CDR1 SNHLY, CDR2 FYNNEI. This CDR3 spans 17 amino acids.

The chain joins TRBV5-8 to TRBJ1-1, with a possible D match to TRBD1 (5 bases). The CDR3 loop spans 16 amino acids. CDR1 is SGHTS and CDR2 is YDEGEE in the germline V gene. V was trimmed by 2 bases and J by 3 bases, leaving 17 bases between them. The CDR3 spells CASSLGSGLLYTEAFF. Written as DNA, the CDR3 is TGTGCCAGCAGCTTAGGGTCAGGGCTTTTATACACTGAAGCTTTCTTT. Combining the CDR3 with reference TRBV5-8 and TRBJ1-1 gives the whole variable domain EAGVTQSPTHLIKTRGQQATLRCSPISGHTSVYWYQQALGLGLQFLLWYDEGEERNRGNFPPRFSGRQFPNYSSELNVNALELEDSALYLCASSLGSGLLYTEAFFGQGTRLTVV.

The chain couples TRBV2 to TRBJ2-1; 9 bases map to TRBD2. CDR1 is SNHLY, CDR2 FYNNEI, per germline. The CDR3 is 15 amino acids. J lost 4 bases, V lost 6 bases, and 7 bases had no gene match. Here the CDR3 DNA reads TGTGCCAGCAGGGGGATAGCGGGGGCTTACAATGAGCAGTTCTTC. Its protein is CASRGIAGAYNEQFF.

In the case of this clonotype: Being one base from a much bigger clone, this may be a read error. The V call is TRBV29-1, the J call TRBJ2-7; TRBD1 matches 9 bases. The CDR3 is 13 amino acids. Per germline, CDR1 SQVTM and CDR2 ANQGSEA. Unmatched junction bases numbered 9, after V lost 6 bases and J lost 6 bases. CDR3 amino acids: CSVTGTGTGEQYF. The CDR3, as DNA: TGCAGCGTAACGGGGACAGGGACGGGCGAGCAGTACTTC.

This clonotype was picked up many times. The V call is TRBV3-1, the J call TRBJ2-7, with D uncertain. This CDR3 is 14 amino acids long. The V gene's germline CDR1 is LGHDT and CDR2 YNNKEL (reference sequence). The V and J ends lost 0 bases and 0 bases respectively, with 6 bases between them. The CDR3 DNA reads TGTGCCAGCAGCCAAGATGCCAGCTCCTACGAGCAGTACTTC. Its translation is CASSQDASSYEQYF.

This clonotype was seen more than once but under ten times. The chain carries TRBV19 and TRBJ2-7; maybe TRBD1 (5 bases). The V and J ends lost 4 bases and 3 bases respectively, with 13 bases between them. The germline CDR1 and CDR2 sequences are LNHDA and SQIVND (reference sequence). CDR3 size: 14 residues. The CDR3: CASSTAGKNYEQYF. The CDR3 bases are TGTGCCAGTAGTACGGCAGGGAAGAACTACGAGCAGTACTTC.